This T cell receptor (beta chain) appears in the sequencing data of a study of technical replicates of blood from a handful of donors (dated by TCRdb to about 2017). Counted from cysteine to phenylalanine, this CDR3 has 14 amino acids. Here the CDR3 DNA is all that survives: 42 bases in frame from base 1. Trimming takes 7 bases off V and 7 bases off J; junction bases not matched to a gene: 8. Sequences SGHVS (CDR1) and FNYEAQ (CDR2) are obtained from the germline V gene. The table lists this clone with a count of one. Its antigen target is currently unknown. No much larger clone exists at a distance of one base, and base qualities are not known. The method was the immunoSEQ multiplex PCR assay. Imported from immuneACCESS, the table was reduced by TCRdb to in-frame sequences with V and J called. These copies leave out some clones; in studies compared against another copy, an unresolved V gene accounts for under half, and the cause of the remainder is not known. The sample has about 83,000 clones on record, around 90% of them singletons. The ten biggest clones cover around 0.3% of the sample.

This TCR was sampled from a human donor in good health. The chain is encoded by TRBV7-6 joined to TRBJ1-4, and TRBD1 aligns with 8 junction nucleotides. Material: T cells isolated from PBMCs. The CDR3 is CASTSDRESEKLFF. The DNA sequence is as follows: TGTGCCAGCACCTCGGACAGGGAGAGTGAAAAACTGTTTTTT.